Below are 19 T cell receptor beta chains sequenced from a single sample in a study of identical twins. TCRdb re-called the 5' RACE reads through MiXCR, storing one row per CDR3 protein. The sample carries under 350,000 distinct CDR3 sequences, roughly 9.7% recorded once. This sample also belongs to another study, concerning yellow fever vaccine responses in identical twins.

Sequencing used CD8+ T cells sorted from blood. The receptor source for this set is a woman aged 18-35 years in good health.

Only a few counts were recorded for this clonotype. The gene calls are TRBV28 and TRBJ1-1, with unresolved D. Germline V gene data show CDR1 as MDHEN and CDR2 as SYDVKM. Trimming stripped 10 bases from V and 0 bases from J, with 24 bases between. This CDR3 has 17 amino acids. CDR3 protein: CATSLQAGGPMNTEAFF. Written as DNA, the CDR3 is TGTGCCACTTCTTTGCAGGCAGGTGGACCCATGAACACTGAAGCTTTCTTT.

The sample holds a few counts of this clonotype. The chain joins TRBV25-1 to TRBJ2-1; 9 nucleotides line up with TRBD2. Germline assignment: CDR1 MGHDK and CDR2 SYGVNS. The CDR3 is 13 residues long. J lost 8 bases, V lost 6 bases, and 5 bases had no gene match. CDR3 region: CASRRGGRDEQFF. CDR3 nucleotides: TGTGCCAGCAGGCGGGGGGGCCGCGATGAGCAGTTCTTC. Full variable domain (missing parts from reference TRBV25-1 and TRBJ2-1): EADIYQTPRYLVIGTGKKITLECSQTMGHDKMYWYQQDPGMELHLIHYSYGVNSTEKGDLSSESTVSRIRTEHFPLTLESARPSHTSQYLCASRRGGRDEQFFGPGTRLTVL.

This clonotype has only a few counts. The CDR3 coding sequence is TGTGCCAGCAGCTTAGCTAGCCCTAGCACAGATACGCAGTATTTT. Translated: CASSLASPSTDTQYF. This chain links TRBV7-9 with TRBJ2-3; D is undetermined. CDR1 SEHNR and CDR2 FQNEAQ come from the germline V gene (reference sequence). Trimming removed 0 bases at V and 0 bases at J, with 7 bases between. CDR3 length equals 15 residues.

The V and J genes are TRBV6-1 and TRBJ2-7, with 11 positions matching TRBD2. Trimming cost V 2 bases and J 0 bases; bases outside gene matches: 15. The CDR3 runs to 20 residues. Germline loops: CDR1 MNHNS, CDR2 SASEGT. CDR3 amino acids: CASSEWPIRPSGGYSYEQYF. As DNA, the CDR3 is TGTGCCAGCAGTGAATGGCCGATCCGCCCTAGCGGGGGGTACTCCTACGAGCAGTACTTC.

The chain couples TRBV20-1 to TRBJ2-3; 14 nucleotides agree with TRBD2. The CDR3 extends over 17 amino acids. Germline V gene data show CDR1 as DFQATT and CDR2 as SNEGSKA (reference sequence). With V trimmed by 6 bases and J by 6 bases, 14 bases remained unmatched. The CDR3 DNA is TGCAGTGCAGACCCCGGGACTAGCGGGAGATTCTGGGATACGCAGTATTTT. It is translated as CSADPGTSGRFWDTQYF.

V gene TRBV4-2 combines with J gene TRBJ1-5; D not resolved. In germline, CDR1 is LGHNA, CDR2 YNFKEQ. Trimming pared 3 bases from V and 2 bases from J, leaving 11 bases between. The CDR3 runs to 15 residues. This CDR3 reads CASSQSLYGNQPQHF. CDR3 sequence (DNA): TGTGCCAGCAGCCAGAGTCTTTATGGCAATCAGCCCCAGCATTTT.

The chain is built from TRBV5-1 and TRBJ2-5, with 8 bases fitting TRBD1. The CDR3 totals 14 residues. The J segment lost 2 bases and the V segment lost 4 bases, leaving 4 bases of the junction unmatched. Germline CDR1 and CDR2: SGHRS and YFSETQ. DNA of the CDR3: TGCGCCAGCAGCACCTGGACAGGGCAAGAGACCCAGTACTTC. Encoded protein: CASSTWTGQETQYF.

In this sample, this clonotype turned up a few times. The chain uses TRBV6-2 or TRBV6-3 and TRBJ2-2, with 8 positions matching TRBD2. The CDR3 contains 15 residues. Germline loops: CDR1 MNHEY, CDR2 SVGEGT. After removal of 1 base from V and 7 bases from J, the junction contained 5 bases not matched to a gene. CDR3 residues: CASSYLTGGSGELFF. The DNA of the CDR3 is TGTGCCAGCAGTTACTTAACGGGAGGGAGCGGGGAGCTGTTTTTT.

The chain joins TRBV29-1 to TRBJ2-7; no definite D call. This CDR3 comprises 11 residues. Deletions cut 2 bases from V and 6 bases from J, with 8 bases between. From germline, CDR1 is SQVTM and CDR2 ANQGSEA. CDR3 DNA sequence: TGCAGCGTTGAAATGTGGGGCGAGCAGTACTTC. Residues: CSVEMWGEQYF.

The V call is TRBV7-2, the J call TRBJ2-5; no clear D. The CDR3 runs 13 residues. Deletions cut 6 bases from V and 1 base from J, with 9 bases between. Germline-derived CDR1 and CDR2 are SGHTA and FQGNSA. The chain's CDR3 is CASSSDTQETQYF. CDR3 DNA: TGTGCCAGCAGTTCAGACACCCAAGAGACCCAGTACTTC.

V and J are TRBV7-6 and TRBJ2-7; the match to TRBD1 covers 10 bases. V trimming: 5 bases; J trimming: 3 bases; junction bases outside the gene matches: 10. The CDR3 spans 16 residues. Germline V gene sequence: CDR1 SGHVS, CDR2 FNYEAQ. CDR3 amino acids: CASSGQGESPLYEQYF. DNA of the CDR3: TGTGCCAGCAGCGGACAGGGGGAGTCCCCCCTCTACGAGCAGTACTTC.

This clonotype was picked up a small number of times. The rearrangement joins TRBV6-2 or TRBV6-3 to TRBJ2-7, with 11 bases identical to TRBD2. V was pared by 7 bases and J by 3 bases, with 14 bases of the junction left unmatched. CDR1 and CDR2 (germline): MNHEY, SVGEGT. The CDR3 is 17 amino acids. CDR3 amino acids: CASTPRVRLAGNYEQYF. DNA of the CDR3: TGTGCCAGCACCCCCAGGGTTCGACTAGCGGGAAACTACGAGCAGTACTTC.

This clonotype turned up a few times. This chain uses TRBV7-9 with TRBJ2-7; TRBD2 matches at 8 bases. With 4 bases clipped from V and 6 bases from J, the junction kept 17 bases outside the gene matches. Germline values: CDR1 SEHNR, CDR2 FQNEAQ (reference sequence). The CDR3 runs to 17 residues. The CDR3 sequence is CASSWGLASGRRLEQYF. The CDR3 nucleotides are TGTGCCAGCAGCTGGGGTCTCGCGAGCGGGAGACGTCTCGAGCAGTACTTC.

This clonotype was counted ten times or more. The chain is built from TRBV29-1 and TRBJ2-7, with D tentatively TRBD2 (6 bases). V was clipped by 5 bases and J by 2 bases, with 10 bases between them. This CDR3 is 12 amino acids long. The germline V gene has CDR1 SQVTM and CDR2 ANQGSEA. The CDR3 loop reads CSVTGGTYEQYF. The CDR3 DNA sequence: TGCAGCGTTACGGGCGGGACCTACGAGCAGTACTTC.

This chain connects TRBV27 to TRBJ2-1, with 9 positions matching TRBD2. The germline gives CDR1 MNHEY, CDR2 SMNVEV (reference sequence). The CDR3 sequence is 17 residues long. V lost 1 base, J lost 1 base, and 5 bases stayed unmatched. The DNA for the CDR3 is TGTGCCAGCAGTTTATGGGGTAGCGGGAGTTCCTACAATGAGCAGTTCTTC. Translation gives CASSLWGSGSSYNEQFF.

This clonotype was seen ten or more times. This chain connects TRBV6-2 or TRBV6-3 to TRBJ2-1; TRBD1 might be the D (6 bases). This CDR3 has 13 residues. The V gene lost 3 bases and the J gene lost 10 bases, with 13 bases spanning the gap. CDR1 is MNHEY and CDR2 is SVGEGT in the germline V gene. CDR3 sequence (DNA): TGTGCCAGCAGTTATTATTTAGGGGGAGAGCAGTTCTTC. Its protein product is CASSYYLGGEQFF.

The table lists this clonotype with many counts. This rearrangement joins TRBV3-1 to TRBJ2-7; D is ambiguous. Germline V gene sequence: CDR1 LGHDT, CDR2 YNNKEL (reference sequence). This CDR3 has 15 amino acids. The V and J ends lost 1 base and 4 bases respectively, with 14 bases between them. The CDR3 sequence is CASSQGFQVPYEQYF. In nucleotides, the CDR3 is TGTGCCAGCAGCCAAGGGTTCCAGGTCCCATACGAGCAGTACTTC.

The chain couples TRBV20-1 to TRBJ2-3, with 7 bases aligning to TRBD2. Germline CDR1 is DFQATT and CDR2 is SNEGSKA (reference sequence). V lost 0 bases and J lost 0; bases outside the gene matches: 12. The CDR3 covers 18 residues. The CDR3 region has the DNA TGCAGTGCTAGAGATTTGGCGGGAGAATTGACTAGCACAGATACGCAGTATTTT. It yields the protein CSARDLAGELTSTDTQYF.

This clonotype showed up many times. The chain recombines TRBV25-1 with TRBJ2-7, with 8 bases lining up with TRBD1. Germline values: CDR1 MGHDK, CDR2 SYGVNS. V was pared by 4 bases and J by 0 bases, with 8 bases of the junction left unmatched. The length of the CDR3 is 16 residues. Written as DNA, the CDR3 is TGTGCCAGCAGTGCACCGGACAGGGATGCCTCCTACGAGCAGTACTTC. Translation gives CASSAPDRDASYEQYF.